Listed below are T cell receptor beta chains from one sample, sequenced in a study of blood T cells in healthy people across ages. TCRdb redid the calling of the 5' RACE reads with MiXCR, one entry per CDR3 protein. The sample includes 800,000 to 950,000 distinct CDR3 sequences, approximately 32% seen only once; the top ten take approximately 10%. This sample was shared with a second study, whose subject was T cells of mothers and their children.

Sample: blood. These receptors were collected from a middle-aged woman in good health. Each CDR3 is given with its conserved first and last residue. A D gene is named only where the DNA matches it firmly. Some rows mark clone size as missing; the rest say once, few, many or name a class of expanded clone.

size: .; J: TRBJ1-2; D: .; V: TRBV27; CDR3: CASRSTGRGEGYTF; DNA: TGTGCCAGCAGAAGTACAGGGAGAGGGGAAGGCTACACCTTC
size: .; J: TRBJ2-7; D: .; V: TRBV6-2/TRBV6-3; CDR3: CASSYEGALPGLNEQYF; DNA: TGTGCCAGCAGTTACGAAGGTGCCCTACCGGGCTTGAACGAGCAGTACTTC
size: many; J: TRBJ2-3; D: .; V: TRBV5-1; CDR3: CASSKDGLTDTQYF; DNA: TGCGCCAGCAGCAAGGACGGCCTCACAGATACGCAGTATTTT
size: many; J: TRBJ1-2; D: .; V: TRBV7-3; CDR3: CASSPLGENYGYTF; DNA: TGTGCCAGCAGCCCCCTGGGGGAAAACTATGGCTACACCTTC
size: .; J: TRBJ2-2; D: .; V: TRBV30; CDR3: CAWVTGTMNTGEPFF; DNA: TGTGCCTGGGTTACAGGGACTATGAACACCGGGGAGCCGTTTTTT
size: few; J: TRBJ2-5; D: TRBD2; V: TRBV5-1; CDR3: CASSLQPGGASETQYF; DNA: TGCGCCAGCAGCTTGCAGCCCGGGGGGGCGAGTGAGACCCAGTACTTC
size: few; J: TRBJ1-1; D: .; V: TRBV5-1; CDR3: CASSLMGLDTEAFF; DNA: TGCGCCAGCAGCCTAATGGGGTTGGACACTGAAGCTTTCTTT
size: once; J: TRBJ2-3; D: TRBD1; V: TRBV28; CDR3: CASSAPGTGGTDTQYF; DNA: TGTGCCAGCAGTGCCCCCGGGACAGGGGGCACAGATACGCAGTATTTT
size: .; J: TRBJ1-5; D: .; V: TRBV28; CDR3: CASPPQGRGPYSNQPQHF; DNA: TGTGCCAGCCCGCCCCAGGGACGGGGGCCATATAGCAATCAGCCCCAGCATTTT
size: .; J: TRBJ2-3; D: TRBD1; V: TRBV7-6; CDR3: CASSPTGGSYSDTQYF; DNA: TGTGCCAGCAGCCCTACAGGGGGCAGTTACTCCGATACGCAGTATTTT
size: many; J: TRBJ2-7; D: TRBD2; V: TRBV4-3; CDR3: CASSQDGRGTYEQYF; DNA: TGCGCCAGCAGCCAAGATGGGCGGGGGACTTACGAGCAGTACTTC
size: .; J: TRBJ2-2; D: .; V: TRBV7-8; CDR3: CASSLVAQYRTGELFF; DNA: TGTGCCAGCAGCTTAGTGGCCCAGTATCGCACCGGGGAGCTGTTTTTT
size: few; J: TRBJ1-1; D: .; V: TRBV6-1; CDR3: CASIKQGNTEAFF; DNA: TGTGCCAGCATCAAACAGGGGAACACTGAAGCTTTCTTT
size: few; J: TRBJ1-2; D: .; V: TRBV3-1; CDR3: CASSQAQGAGYTF; DNA: TGTGCCAGCAGCCAAGCTCAGGGCGCCGGCTACACCTTC
size: many; J: TRBJ2-5; D: .; V: TRBV11-2; CDR3: CASTKGRFLETQYF; DNA: TGTGCCAGCACTAAAGGGCGGTTTTTAGAGACCCAGTACTTC
size: .; J: TRBJ2-2; D: .; V: TRBV6-5; CDR3: CASSYGVASAGELFF; DNA: TGTGCCAGCAGTTACGGGGTAGCCAGCGCCGGGGAGCTGTTTTTT
size: .; J: TRBJ2-1; D: TRBD2; V: TRBV10-3; CDR3: CATRWSGRAGEQFF; DNA: TGTGCCACTCGGTGGAGCGGGAGGGCCGGTGAGCAGTTCTTC
size: few; J: TRBJ1-1; D: .; V: TRBV5-1; CDR3: CASSLDVGARAFF; DNA: TGCGCCAGCAGCTTGGACGTAGGGGCCAGAGCTTTCTTT
size: once; J: TRBJ2-3; D: .; V: TRBV7-2; CDR3: CASSLDGVSADTQYF; DNA: TGTGCCAGCAGCTTAGACGGGGTATCAGCGGATACGCAGTATTTT
size: few; J: TRBJ2-6; D: TRBD1; V: TRBV5-5; CDR3: CASRRGQGLPRSGANVLTF; DNA: TGTGCCAGCAGGAGGGGACAGGGGCTACCCCGCTCTGGGGCCAACGTCCTGACTTTC
size: .; J: TRBJ2-7; D: TRBD1; V: TRBV11-2; CDR3: CASSPSLGQASYEQYF; DNA: TGTGCCAGCAGCCCCTCGTTGGGACAGGCTTCCTACGAGCAGTACTTC
size: .; J: TRBJ2-5; D: TRBD2; V: TRBV5-1; CDR3: CASSLEVLVLAGSGETQYF; DNA: TGCGCCAGCAGCTTGGAGGTGTTAGTCCTAGCGGGGTCCGGAGAGACCCAGTACTTC
size: .; J: TRBJ2-7; D: TRBD1; V: TRBV6-6; CDR3: CASRGTGTNEQYF; DNA: TGTGCCAGCAGGGGGACAGGGACGAACGAGCAGTACTTC
size: many; J: TRBJ2-7; D: TRBD2; V: TRBV5-1; CDR3: CASSSGLADYEQYF; DNA: TGCGCCAGCAGCTCGGGACTAGCGGACTACGAGCAGTACTTC
size: many; J: TRBJ1-2; D: TRBD1; V: TRBV12-3/TRBV12-4; CDR3: CASSLGQGANYGYTF; DNA: TGTGCCAGCAGCTTAGGACAGGGGGCTAACTATGGCTACACCTTC
size: .; J: TRBJ1-2; D: .; V: TRBV7-9; CDR3: CASSSTLWTVPYGYTF; DNA: TGTGCCAGCAGCTCCACCCTTTGGACAGTCCCATATGGCTACACCTTC
size: many; J: TRBJ2-5; D: TRBD2; V: TRBV4-1; CDR3: CASSPTWTSVETQYF; DNA: TGCGCCAGCAGCCCAACTTGGACTAGCGTCGAGACCCAGTACTTC
size: .; J: TRBJ2-7; D: .; V: TRBV29-1; CDR3: CSVEGWQANYNEQYF; DNA: TGCAGCGTTGAAGGATGGCAGGCTAACTACAATGAGCAGTACTTC
size: .; J: TRBJ1-5; D: .; V: TRBV12-3/TRBV12-4; CDR3: CASSLEGVSRGNQPQHF; DNA: TGTGCCAGCAGTTTAGAGGGGGTTTCCAGGGGCAATCAGCCCCAGCATTTT
size: .; J: TRBJ1-6; D: .; V: TRBV20-1; CDR3: CSATDGGRSPLHF; DNA: TGCAGTGCTACGGATGGGGGGCGGTCACCCCTCCACTTT
size: many; J: TRBJ1-1; D: .; V: TRBV20-1; CDR3: CSATGTTDTEAFF; DNA: TGCAGTGCTACCGGGACCACCGACACTGAAGCTTTCTTT
size: few; J: TRBJ2-5; D: TRBD1; V: TRBV5-1; CDR3: CASSPLFDREVQETQYF; DNA: TGCGCCAGCAGCCCGCTGTTTGACAGGGAAGTTCAAGAGACCCAGTACTTC
size: .; J: TRBJ2-3; D: .; V: TRBV5-1; CDR3: CASSFQGSSDTQYF; DNA: TGCGCCAGCAGCTTCCAGGGATCATCAGATACGCAGTATTTT
size: many; J: TRBJ1-4; D: .; V: TRBV12-3/TRBV12-4; CDR3: CASSLWGKEKLFF; DNA: TGTGCCAGCAGTTTATGGGGAAAAGAAAAACTGTTTTTT
size: many; J: TRBJ2-4; D: .; V: TRBV18; CDR3: CASSLGDPPGNIQYF; DNA: TGTGCCAGCTCGCTCGGAGACCCGCCGGGAAACATTCAGTACTTC
size: .; J: TRBJ2-5; D: .; V: TRBV20-1; CDR3: CSAREGAEETQYF; DNA: TGCAGTGCTAGAGAGGGGGCCGAAGAGACCCAGTACTTC
size: many; J: TRBJ2-7; D: .; V: TRBV12-3/TRBV12-4; CDR3: CASSQSTGPYEQYF; DNA: TGTGCCAGCAGTCAGTCGACAGGACCCTACGAGCAGTACTTC
size: .; J: TRBJ1-5; D: .; V: TRBV6-1; CDR3: CASNSGAGNQPQHF; DNA: TGTGCCAGCAACAGCGGGGCAGGCAATCAGCCCCAGCATTTT
size: many; J: TRBJ2-7; D: TRBD2; V: TRBV4-2; CDR3: CASSQDISGSSYEQYF; DNA: TGTGCCAGCAGCCAGGACATTAGCGGGAGCTCCTACGAGCAGTACTTC
size: few; J: TRBJ1-5; D: .; V: TRBV6-5; CDR3: CASGPTTMAANQPQHF; DNA: TGTGCCAGCGGCCCTACTACCATGGCCGCCAATCAGCCCCAGCATTTT
size: many; J: TRBJ2-7; D: TRBD1; V: TRBV7-3; CDR3: CASSLSGQVGNEQYF; DNA: TGTGCCAGCAGCTTATCGGGACAGGTTGGAAACGAGCAGTACTTC
size: .; J: TRBJ2-7; D: .; V: TRBV4-3; CDR3: CASSQDTGVPYNEQYF; DNA: TGCGCCAGCAGCCAAGATACCGGGGTTCCCTACAATGAGCAGTACTTC
size: .; J: TRBJ2-4; D: TRBD2; V: TRBV2; CDR3: CASSEDGGVKNIQYF; DNA: TGTGCCAGCAGTGAAGATGGGGGGGTCAAAAACATTCAGTACTTC
size: few; J: TRBJ1-3; D: TRBD1; V: TRBV11-2; CDR3: CASSGNRGISGNTIYF; DNA: TGTGCCAGCAGCGGCAACAGGGGGATCTCTGGAAACACCATATATTTT
size: many; J: TRBJ2-1; D: TRBD1; V: TRBV5-1; CDR3: CASSSTGDDYNEQFF; DNA: TGCGCCAGCAGCTCGACAGGGGATGACTACAATGAGCAGTTCTTC